The TCR beta chain described here comes from a study of regulatory T cells in long-lasting Graves disease (dated by TCRdb to the early 2020s). In terms of the full investigation: Antithyroid drugs had been taken for less than 3 months by newly diagnosed Graves' disease patients. This study used TCR sequencing and RNA sequencing of peripheral blood to compare persistent Graves' disease patients against newly diagnosed Graves' disease patients. The study took place in China and was registered as a clinical trial. A total of around 35 samples underwent TCR sequencing: around 13 from persistent and about 20 from newly diagnosed Graves' disease patients. General findings and caveats noted by the study authors: Compared with newly diagnosed patients, patients with persistent Graves' disease had lower TCR Shannon entropy and fewer highly expanded clones, which suggests clonal expansion. Preferential use of TRBV28, TRBJ1-2 and TRBJ2-5 was observed in persistent disease, whereas TRBV20-1 and TRBJ2-1 were favored in newly diagnosed disease. Because the primary lesion, thyroid tissue, could not be accessed, the study looked at peripheral blood alone. Sequencing and analysis were restricted to the TCR beta chain. A larger number of public clonotypes was shared among persistent patients (fewer than 3,000) than among newly diagnosed patients (roughly 970). The authors acknowledged the small sample size as a limitation that may reduce accuracy.

What the time point label conveys for this sample: newly diagnosed GD, antithyroid drugs for less than 3 months. For both TCR sequencing and RNA sequencing, RNA was extracted from PBMCs in TRIzol. Graves' disease was diagnosed according to American Thyroid Association guidelines. Patients for the study were recruited at an endocrinology department in Xi'an, China. Each patient gave around 9 milliliters of peripheral blood, collected in an EDTA anticoagulant tube. Ficoll Paque Plus density gradient separation was used to isolate PBMCs, and no additional T cell sorting was done. An Agilent 2100 Bioanalyzer and agarose gel were used to assess RNA quality, and a NanoDrop 2000 was used to measure RNA concentration. This clonotype was seen ten or more times. This receptor's antigen is unknown. Base quality data are lacking; no much larger clone is found one base away. The library was built by means of multiplex PCR. Instrument used: Illumina HiSeq 4000. iRepertoire HTBI primers and Arm-PCR amplification of CDR3 regions were used to construct TCR beta libraries. Before sequencing, the PCR products underwent gel purification. The study's own analysis went as follows. Gene usage analysis of CDR3 amino acid clonotypes relied on the 60 or so TRBV and around 14 TRBJ segments identified across samples. Filtered high-quality paired reads were merged into contigs using COPE and FqMerger. BLAST was used to align contigs to IMGT TRBV, TRBD and TRBJ reference genes, with CDR3 defined following IMGT. Clonotypes above 0.1% frequency were classified as highly expanded clones. Repertoire diversity was measured by Shannon entropy, and V-J evenness by the Gini coefficient. A clonotype found in more than one individual was treated as public. Using fastp trimming at Q25 and MiXCR clonotype assembly, TCRdb reanalyzed the public sequencing data and kept in-frame beta chains. Every CDR3 protein is listed once, alongside the most common genes and DNA of its rows. The V and J calls and clone size come from TCRdb's table, not from the authors' own analysis. This sample is represented by about 220,000 distinct CDR3 sequences; around 20% of them were singletons. About an eighth of the sample is held by the ten biggest clonotypes.

Counted from cysteine to phenylalanine, this CDR3 has 19 amino acids. The DNA shown is the 57-base CDR3, in frame from base 1. Trimming takes 7 bases off V and 0 bases off J; junction bases not matched to a gene: 19. CDR1 MNHNS and CDR2 SASEGT were looked up in the germline V gene. These data also formed part of another study, on T cells in Graves' hyperthyroidism and ophthalmopathy. The second paper further reports: Stable Graves' hyperthyroidism was defined as the absence of progression to ophthalmopathy over 18 months of follow-up. Hyperthyroidism patients were newly diagnosed, had a disease duration of under 2 months, and were aged 18 to 65 years. The study excluded patients with uncontrolled infections, other autoimmune diseases, pregnancy or lactation. Diagnoses were established on the basis of clinical symptoms, serum thyroxine and TRAb, thyroid ultrasound, and orbital computed tomography. The first round of RT-PCR for the TCR CDR3 was performed with the HTBI primer set and the Qiagen OneStep RT-PCR kit. Most expanded thyroid clonotypes (frequency above 0.001) were also detected in blood, suggesting blood repertoires may reflect thyroid immune responses. Ophthalmopathy was separated from stable hyperthyroidism by a 13 V-J signature model, with about 88% sensitivity and approximately 81% specificity obtained in cross-validation and 80%/75% obtained in testing. In validation, the model predicted progression to ophthalmopathy with 55% to 71% sensitivity and approximately 74% specificity, a median of 6.5 months before onset. TCR V-J signatures able to tell the groups apart were searched for in a discovery cohort of 100 patients, of whom 43 had Graves' ophthalmopathy and about 55 had stable Graves' hyperthyroidism. An independent validation cohort of fewer than 20 hyperthyroidism patients and over 15 patients who later progressed to ophthalmopathy tested prospective prediction of ophthalmopathy. For training and testing, the 100 or so patients in the discovery cohort were randomly divided in a 7:3 ratio. In addition, the study compared T-cell repertoires in thyroid tissue and in blood from over 5 Graves' hyperthyroidism patients. Following sampling, methimazole starting at 30 mg daily was given to hyperthyroidism patients, and high-dose intravenous methylprednisolone was given to ophthalmopathy patients. A second multiplex PCR round built the libraries, followed by size selection and purification. Paired-end sequencing of the libraries was performed with 100 bp reads on an Illumina HiSeq2000. SOAPnuke was used to process the raw data, throwing out any read that contained adapters or uncalled bases, had a mean Phred below 15, or lacked an exact constant-primer or identifier match. COPE v1.2.5 was used to merge the high-quality paired reads, and each unique nucleotide sequence was defined as a clonotype. MiTCR v1.1 was used to align clonotypes to the IMGT TRBV, TRBD and TRBJ reference segments. The analysis included only V-J combinations with a frequency above 0.0001, which together covered approximately 99% of the repertoires. A TCS score was defined as the ratio between F50 (clonal expansion) and ExV (chaos), using BLOSUM62-based TCRdist between CDR3 peptides within each V-J. Welch's t-statistics and random forest reduced some 510 V-J features to under 15, which were used in a naive Bayes classifier (R e1071). Sample size was not statistically predetermined, and blinding of investigators to group allocation was not performed. The paper describes TCR Vbeta CDR3 sequencing of around 140 peripheral blood samples, made up of some 40 ophthalmopathy patients, 70 to 75 hyperthyroidism patients and 17 progressor patients.

The specimen was peripheral blood mononuclear cells (PBMCs), collected at new diagnosis, from a patient treated with antithyroid drugs. The receptor's source is a woman between 25 and 40 years old with Graves disease. Donor details come from another sample of the same person, matched by shared clones. The rearranged chain carries TRBV6-1 and TRBJ2-3, with TRBD1 matching 7 junction bases. The CDR3 protein sequence reads: CASIEGAVGGWLSTDTQYF. The DNA reads as follows: TGTGCCAGCATCGAGGGGGCGGTTGGCGGGTGGCTCAGCACAGATACGCAGTATTTT.